The 26 T cell receptor beta chains in this list originate from one sample, sequenced in a study of blood T cell repertoires in COVID-19. Assay used: immunoSEQ multiplex PCR; TCRdb lists only in-frame clones, some missing. The data show about 82,000 clones, approximately 82% seen once. Sequencing used peripheral blood. The receptors here all came from a woman aged 60-75 years with acute or convalescent COVID-19.

The count of this clone is one. The chain joins TRBV5-1 to TRBJ2-7; TRBD1 might be the D (6 bases). This CDR3 has 13 amino acids. V dropped 7 bases and J dropped 4 bases, with 15 bases sitting between them. The germline V gene encodes CDR1 SGHRS and CDR2 YFSETQ. CDR3 residues: CASSGDRGYEQYF. The CDR3 DNA reads as TGCGCCAGCTCCGGGGATAGGGGGTACGAGCAGTACTTC. Combining the CDR3 with reference TRBV5-1 and TRBJ2-7 gives the whole variable domain KAGVTQTPRYLIKTRGQQVTLSCSPISGHRSVSWYQQTPGQGLQFLFEYFSETQRNKGNFPGRFSGRQFSNSRSEMNVSTLELGDSALYLCASSGDRGYEQYFGPGTRLTVT.

The V gene is TRBV21-1, the J gene TRBJ1-2; the table's D gene call, TRBD1, was not cross checked with the DNA. TRBV21-1 is flagged as a pseudogene. The CDR3 covers 14 residues. CDR3 nucleotide sequence: TGTGCCAGCAGCGCCTGGACAGGGCGCTATGGCTACACCTTC. It encodes CASSAWTGRYGYTF.

The sample holds one count of this clone. This CDR3 reads CASSPGTANYGYTF. In nucleotides, the CDR3 is TGTGCCAGCAGCCCCGGGACAGCAAACTATGGCTACACCTTC. The chain combines TRBV3-1 (or the pseudogene TRBV3-2) with TRBJ1-2; 7 nucleotides align to TRBD1. The junction had 4 bases not matched to a gene; V was cut back by 4 bases and J by 2 bases. Germline CDR1 reads LGHDT; CDR2 reads YNNKEL (reference sequence). The CDR3 is 14 amino acids.

The chain joins TRBV16 to TRBJ2-5; 7 nucleotides agree with TRBD1. V shed 2 bases, J shed 4 bases, and the junction held 1 base outside the gene matches. The germline CDR1 and CDR2 sequences are KGHSY and FQNENV. The CDR3 consists of 13 residues. The CDR3 bases are TGTGCCAGCAGCCAAGGGACAGTAGAGACCCAGTACTTC. Amino acid sequence: CASSQGTVETQYF.

The rearrangement uses TRBV19 and TRBJ2-1, with 7 bases matching TRBD2. The V gene end was trimmed by 10 bases and the J gene end by 0 bases; junction bases not matched to a gene: 9. This CDR3 is built from 15 residues. CDR1 is LNHDA and CDR2 is SQIVND in the germline V gene (reference sequence). The CDR3 bases are TGTGCCACCAGCTCTAGCGGTCGCTCCTACAATGAGCAGTTCTTC. Translation gives CATSSSGRSYNEQFF. Full variable domain (missing parts from reference TRBV19 and TRBJ2-1): DGGITQSPKYLFRKEGQNVTLSCEQNLNHDAMYWYRQDPGQGLRLIYYSQIVNDFQKGDIAEGYSVSREKKESFPLTVTSAQKNPTAFYLCATSSSGRSYNEQFFGPGTRLTVL.

The V gene is TRBV6-5, the J gene TRBJ1-2; D unclear. Germline CDR1 is MNHEY and CDR2 is SVGAGI. The CDR3 has 14 residues. The V end was cut by 0 bases, the J end by 7 bases, with 12 bases between. DNA of the CDR3: TGTGCCAGCAGTTACTCGATTGGAGTGGGTGGCTACACCTTC. Its translation: CASSYSIGVGGYTF.

The gene calls are TRBV5-1 and TRBJ2-5; 8 nucleotides align to TRBD1. Germline CDR1 and CDR2: SGHRS and YFSETQ. V gave up 6 bases and J gave up 5 bases; unmatched junction bases: 6. The CDR3 consists of 13 residues. For the CDR3, the DNA is TGCGCCAGCACGGGACAGGTTCCGGAGACCCAGTACTTC. Encoded protein: CASTGQVPETQYF.

The chain carries TRBV9 and TRBJ2-2, with no clear D. This CDR3 spans 14 amino acids. V was pared by 0 bases and J by 7 bases, with 10 bases between. CDR1 and CDR2 from the germline V gene are SGDLS and YYNGEE. In DNA form, the CDR3 reads TGTGCCAGCAGCGTAGTTTTAGCTGGCGGGGAGCTGTTTTTT. Translation gives CASSVVLAGGELFF.

This sequence joins TRBV28 and TRBJ1-2; D is possibly TRBD1 (6 bases). The CDR3 runs to 15 residues. The germline CDR1 and CDR2 sequences are MDHEN and SYDVKM. Deletions cut 1 base from V and 4 bases from J, with 13 bases between. The CDR3 coding sequence is TGTGCCAGCAGTTTATACCGGGGGGCGATCTATGGCTACACCTTC. It is translated as CASSLYRGAIYGYTF.

This clone showed up just a few times. In nucleotides, the CDR3 is TGTGCCACCAGTGATTATGGTTGGGAGGGGACAGGAAGGGGCAATGAGCAGTTCTTC. Amino acids: CATSDYGWEGTGRGNEQFF. V and J are TRBV24-1 and TRBJ2-1, with D possibly being TRBD1 (8 bases). Trimming removed 2 bases from V and 6 bases from J, with 25 bases in between. The CDR3 covers 19 residues. The germline gives CDR1 KGHDR, CDR2 SFDVKD.

V usage is TRBV28 and J usage is TRBJ1-1, with 8 bases fitting TRBD1. The germline V gene encodes CDR1 MDHEN and CDR2 SYDVKM. This CDR3 spans 19 amino acids. The ends lost 5 bases at V and 3 bases at J; junction bases unmatched: 20. Here the CDR3 reads CASSEPNGQGFSDDTEAFF. CDR3 DNA sequence: TGTGCCAGCAGTGAACCGAACGGACAGGGCTTCTCGGACGACACTGAAGCTTTCTTT.

This chain links TRBV13 with TRBJ1-1, with 8 bases identical to TRBD1. This CDR3 has 17 amino acids. In germline, CDR1 is PRHDT, CDR2 FYEKMQ (reference sequence). V lost 2 bases and J lost 4; bases outside the gene matches: 12. This CDR3 reads CASSLRVSQGAGTEAFF. The CDR3 nucleotides read TGTGCCAGCAGCTTACGCGTGTCTCAGGGGGCAGGCACTGAAGCTTTCTTT. Together with reference TRBV13 and TRBJ1-1, the CDR3 gives the full variable domain: AAGVIQSPRHLIKEKRETATLKCYPIPRHDTVYWYQQGPGQDPQFLISFYEKMQSDKGSIPDRFSAQQFSDYHSELNMSSLELGDSALYFCASSLRVSQGAGTEAFFGQGTRLTVV.

The rearrangement uses TRBV6-5 and TRBJ2-1; 7 bases fit TRBD1. Per the germline V gene, CDR1 is MNHEY and CDR2 is SVGAGI. The CDR3 spans 15 residues. Trimming at V came to 6 bases and at J to 5 bases, leaving 10 bases not matched to a gene. The CDR3 loop reads CASRGTEYWDNEQFF. CDR3 nucleotides: TGTGCCAGCAGGGGGACAGAGTATTGGGACAATGAGCAGTTCTTC.

The chain joins TRBV4-2 to TRBJ2-7; 9 nucleotides agree with TRBD1. Germline V CDR1 and CDR2: LGHNA, YNFKEQ. Trimming removed 0 bases from V and 4 bases from J; junction bases left unmatched: 4. The length of the CDR3 is 15 residues. The CDR3 reads CASSQDSGQGYEQYF. CDR3 in DNA: TGTGCCAGCAGCCAAGACTCGGGACAGGGATACGAGCAGTACTTC.

The count of this clone is one. V and J are TRBV7-3 and TRBJ1-1, with a tentative D call TRBD1 (6 bases). Trimming removed 5 bases from V and 2 bases from J, with 12 bases in between. Germline V gene lookup returns CDR1 SGHTA and CDR2 FQGTGA. The CDR3 sequence is 14 residues long. CDR3 loop: CASSPGGPNTEAFF. Here the CDR3 DNA reads TGTGCCAGCAGCCCCGGGGGGCCTAACACTGAAGCTTTCTTT.

The chain uses TRBV5-1 and TRBJ1-2; D remains unclear. V lost 0 bases and J lost 6, with 15 bases in between. Germline assignment: CDR1 SGHRS and CDR2 YFSETQ. CDR3 length: 15 residues. The DNA for the CDR3 is TGCGCCAGCAGCTTGGCGGCAGGCCCCGGGGATGGCTACACCTTC. This codes for CASSLAAGPGDGYTF.

The CDR3 DNA follows: TGTGCCAGTAGTATAAGGGAGGGTTCTTATGGCTACACCTTC. Translating gives CASSIREGSYGYTF. The chain employs TRBV19 and TRBJ1-2; unclear D gene. CDR1 LNHDA and CDR2 SQIVND come from the germline V gene (reference sequence). The length of the CDR3 is 14 residues. V was cut by 2 bases and J by 5 bases, with 12 bases left in between. Together with reference TRBV19 and TRBJ1-2, the CDR3 gives the full variable domain: DGGITQSPKYLFRKEGQNVTLSCEQNLNHDAMYWYRQDPGQGLRLIYYSQIVNDFQKGDIAEGYSVSREKKESFPLTVTSAQKNPTAFYLCASSIREGSYGYTFGSGTRLTVV.

The CDR3 is CASSLEGAKQYF. In nucleotides, the CDR3 is TGTGCCAGCAGCTTAGAGGGAGCGAAGCAGTACTTC. The chain couples TRBV7-9 to TRBJ2-7, with D possibly being TRBD2 (5 bases). Germline V gene sequence: CDR1 SEHNR, CDR2 FQNEAQ (reference sequence). The V and J ends lost 1 base and 8 bases respectively, with 9 bases between them. CDR3 length: 12 residues.

This clone was counted once. V gene TRBV18 combines with J gene TRBJ1-2; 9 nucleotides align to TRBD1. Germline CDR1 KGHSH, CDR2 LQKENI. With 5 bases clipped from V and 2 bases from J, the junction kept 6 bases outside the gene matches. The CDR3 sequence is 15 residues long. The CDR3 loop is CASSVRTGGNYGYTF. The CDR3 DNA reads TGTGCCAGCTCAGTTCGTACAGGGGGCAACTATGGCTACACCTTC.

The CDR3 protein is CASSVSQGNQPQHF. The DNA of the CDR3 is TGTGCCAGCAGCGTAAGTCAGGGAAATCAGCCCCAGCATTTT. The chain couples TRBV9 to TRBJ1-5; perhaps TRBD1 as D (5 bases). The V gene lost 1 base and the J gene lost 4 bases, with 9 bases spanning the gap. Germline-derived CDR1 and CDR2 are SGDLS and YYNGEE. This CDR3 region has 14 residues.

This chain links TRBV9 with TRBJ2-1; 8 bases match TRBD2. After removal of 0 bases from V and 5 bases from J, the junction contained 1 base not matched to a gene. The CDR3 spans 14 residues. Per the germline V gene, CDR1 is SGDLS and CDR2 is YYNGEE. The CDR3, as DNA: TGTGCCAGCAGCGTAGTACTAGCGGACAATGAGCAGTTCTTC. It translates to CASSVVLADNEQFF.

This sequence joins TRBV9 and TRBJ1-4; TRBD1 aligns across 7 bases. CDR1 is SGDLS and CDR2 is YYNGEE in the germline V gene. This CDR3 spans 15 amino acids. V dropped 4 bases and J dropped 5; count of bases not matched to a gene: 8. The CDR3 DNA is TGTGCCAGCAGCTTTAGACAGGGACAAAATGAAAAACTGTTTTTT. It specifies CASSFRQGQNEKLFF. Supplemented by reference TRBV9 and TRBJ1-4, the full variable domain reads DSGVTQTPKHLITATGQRVTLRCSPRSGDLSVYWYQQSLDQGLQFLIQYYNGEERAKGNILERFSAQQFPDLHSELNLSSLELGDSALYFCASSFRQGQNEKLFFGSGTQLSVL.

The gene calls are TRBV2 and TRBJ2-7; 11 bases are a match to TRBD1. V was clipped by 3 bases and J by 6 bases; unmatched bases: 10. CDR3 size: 16 residues. The V gene's germline CDR1 is SNHLY and CDR2 FYNNEI. The CDR3 region has the DNA TGTGCCAGCAGTGATAACTTGGGGACAGGGGGTCGCGAGCAGTACTTC. It yields the protein CASSDNLGTGGREQYF.

V gene TRBV5-1 combines with J gene TRBJ2-5; 8 positions match TRBD1. The CDR3 contains 15 residues. The ends lost 0 bases at V and 2 bases at J; junction bases unmatched: 3. The germline CDR1 and CDR2 sequences are SGHRS and YFSETQ. The CDR3 nucleotides are TGCGCCAGCAGCTTGGCTACAGGGGGTCAAGAGACCCAGTACTTC. It codes for CASSLATGGQETQYF.

This chain joins TRBV25-1 and TRBJ1-2; no reliable D call. The CDR3 loop spans 13 amino acids. Trimming removed 2 bases at V and 9 bases at J, with 13 bases between. The germline V gene has CDR1 MGHDK and CDR2 SYGVNS. Here the CDR3 reads CASSEQTISSYTF. CDR3 nucleotides: TGTGCCAGCAGTGAACAGACAATTAGTAGCTACACCTTC.

This chain uses TRBV5-1 with TRBJ2-1, with D possibly TRBD2 on 6 matching bases. V was pared by 1 base and J by 9 bases, with 11 bases between. Germline lookup yields CDR1 SGHRS and CDR2 YFSETQ. The CDR3 loop spans 13 amino acids. The CDR3 sequence is CASSLSPGGEQFF. The CDR3, as DNA: TGCGCCAGCAGCTTGTCCCCCGGGGGTGAGCAGTTCTTC.